Here is one TCR beta chain with its context. Its antigen is not yet known. Base qualities were left out, and no much larger clone turns up one base away. These data are taken from a study of metastatic and nonmetastatic thyroid tumors (TCRdb year 2020). Broadly, across the study: Repertoires were compared across peripheral blood and tumor or nodule tissue samples from malignant and benign thyroid patients. Beyond this particular receptor, the publication reports: TCR beta diversity was reported as significantly higher in malignant tumors than in benign nodules, in both blood and tumor samples.

CDR1 and CDR2 (MNHNS, SASEGT) derive from the germline V gene. The CDR3 sequence holds 13 residues, the cysteine and phenylalanine included. CDR3 DNA only is kept here, 39 bases in frame from base 1. Trimmed from V: 5 bases; trimmed from J: 10 bases; junction bases lacking a gene match: 3. The library was made by PCR. Instrument used: Illumina HiSeq 4000. High-throughput sequencing was used to profile the CDR3 region of the TCR beta-chain in every patient. As for how the authors treated the data: A classifier to discriminate distant-metastatic papillary thyroid cancer patients was built from CDR3 differences across clinicopathological groups. The Shannon index was used to measure repertoire diversity, and the Morisita-Horn index was used to measure how similar tumor and blood repertoires were. TCRdb handled the public reads itself, with Q25 trimming in fastp and clone calling in MiXCR, and kept productive beta chains. These V and J calls originate from TCRdb's pipeline instead of the authors' own analysis. This sample comprises about 21,000 clones, approximately 30% of them detected only once. 15% to 20% of the sample goes to the ten largest clones.

None of the patients had been given any treatment before thyroid surgery. Patient clinical samples collected from the early 2010s to the late 2010s were retrospectively analysed using T-cell receptor beta sequencing. The rearranged segments are TRBV6-1 and TRBJ2-1; the central 12 bases match TRBD2. The sample taken for sequencing was blood. The clonotype originates from a female donor with papillary thyroid cancer or a benign thyroid nodule (not recorded which). Some clones in this sample may be carry-over from other donors' samples. The bases read TGTGCCAGCAGTTCGGGACTAGCGGGCGAGCAGTTCTTC. This is translated as CASSSGLAGEQFF.